The 20 T cell receptor beta chains below come from one sample, sequenced in a study of blood T cell repertoires in COVID-19. Produced via immunoSEQ multiplex PCR; TCRdb's table is partial and in-frame only. This table holds about 270,000 clones, around 86% found once. The sequenced material came from peripheral blood. The origin of the receptors is a man aged 40-49 years with active or convalescent COVID-19.

The V call is TRBV5-1, the J call TRBJ2-7; 9 bases are a match to TRBD2. The germline gives CDR1 SGHRS, CDR2 YFSETQ. Trimming at V came to 0 bases and at J to 0 bases, leaving 4 bases not matched to a gene. The CDR3 totals 16 residues. CDR3 residues: CASSLDGGGVSYEQYF. DNA for the CDR3: TGCGCCAGCAGCTTGGACGGCGGGGGGGTCTCCTACGAGCAGTACTTC. The full variable domain, in which reference TRBV5-1 and TRBJ2-7 provide the parts outside the CDR3, is KAGVTQTPRYLIKTRGQQVTLSCSPISGHRSVSWYQQTPGQGLQFLFEYFSETQRNKGNFPGRFSGRQFSNSRSEMNVSTLELGDSALYLCASSLDGGGVSYEQYFGPGTRLTVT.

The V and J genes are TRBV12-2 and TRBJ1-6. TRBV12-2 is a listed pseudogene. The CDR3 contains 17 residues. The CDR3: CASRLIRSPRYNSPLHF. The CDR3 coding sequence is TGTGCAAGTCGCTTAATTCGGTCCCCTCGCTATAATTCACCCCTCCACTTT.

This chain uses TRBV5-1 with TRBJ1-1; 8 bases match TRBD1. This CDR3 has 14 amino acids. Germline CDR1 SGHRS, CDR2 YFSETQ. The ends lost 0 bases at V and 5 bases at J; junction bases unmatched: 3. CDR3 sequence (DNA): TGCGCCAGCAGCTTGGGCAGGGGGCAAACTGAAGCTTTCTTT. Residues: CASSLGRGQTEAFF.

The CDR3, as DNA: TGTGCCAGCAGTCAGCAGACAGGGAGTACTATGCCCCAGCATTTT. It codes for CASSQQTGSTMPQHF. V gene TRBV2 combines with J gene TRBJ1-5; 7 bases fit TRBD1. V lost 5 bases, J lost 9 bases, and 13 bases stayed unmatched. In germline, CDR1 is SNHLY, CDR2 FYNNEI. The CDR3 has 15 amino acids.

This rearrangement joins TRBV3-1 (or the pseudogene TRBV3-2) to TRBJ1-2; no clear D gene. Germline loops: CDR1 LGHDT, CDR2 YNNKEL (reference sequence). CDR3 length: 16 amino acids. The germline V and J ends were trimmed by 3 bases and 1 base, with 15 bases remaining between them. As DNA, the CDR3 is TGTGCCAGCAGCCATTACGCAGATATCATTAACTATGGCTACACCTTC. Its translation: CASSHYADIINYGYTF.

This clone was seen a single time. The chain employs TRBV7-6 and TRBJ1-2; 9 bases map to TRBD1. Per the germline V gene, CDR1 is SGHVS and CDR2 is FNYEAQ. This CDR3 has 16 residues. Trimming cost V 5 bases and J 4 bases; bases outside gene matches: 11. Written as DNA, the CDR3 is TGTGCCAGCAGCCCGACAGGGGGGGAAGGAGCCTATGGCTACACCTTC. Translating gives CASSPTGGEGAYGYTF.

The chain is built from TRBV5-1 and TRBJ2-7; 10 bases are shared with TRBD1. This CDR3 region has 14 residues. V trimming: 7 bases; J trimming: 7 bases; junction bases outside the gene matches: 11. Germline V lookup: CDR1 SGHRS, CDR2 YFSETQ. For the CDR3, the DNA is TGCGCCAGCTTAGACCGGGACAGGGGTGAAGAGCAGTACTTC. It translates to CASLDRDRGEEQYF.

The chain uses TRBV9 and TRBJ2-2; D is possibly TRBD1 (6 bases). This CDR3 has 16 residues. V lost 0 bases and J lost 1, with 10 bases in between. The V gene's germline CDR1 is SGDLS and CDR2 YYNGEE. The CDR3 bases are TGTGCCAGCAGCGTAGGTGGCAGGGGGAACACCGGGGAGCTGTTTTTT. Its translation: CASSVGGRGNTGELFF.

The chain employs TRBV2 and TRBJ1-1; D unresolved. Germline CDR1 and CDR2: SNHLY and FYNNEI. Trimming stripped 8 bases from V and 6 bases from J, with 13 bases between. CDR3 length: 12 amino acids. For the CDR3, the DNA is TGTGCCAGCGCCCGACAAACATCTGAAGCTTTCTTT. This codes for CASARQTSEAFF.

The J gene is TRBJ2-1, the V gene TRBV27, with 7 bases fitting TRBD2. Per the germline V gene, CDR1 is MNHEY and CDR2 is SMNVEV (reference sequence). CDR3 length: 16 amino acids. J lost 6 bases, V lost 2 bases, and 10 bases had no gene match. CDR3 DNA: TGTGCCAGCAGTTTAAATGGCGGGAGAGTCAGCAATGAGCAGTTCTTC. Encoded protein: CASSLNGGRVSNEQFF.

The genes are TRBV19 and TRBJ2-7; the match to TRBD1 covers 8 bases. Germline CDR1 LNHDA, CDR2 SQIVND (reference sequence). This CDR3 has 13 residues. The J segment lost 4 bases and the V segment lost 7 bases, leaving 6 bases of the junction unmatched. The CDR3 is CASTGQGSYEQYF. Here the CDR3 DNA reads TGTGCCAGTACCGGACAGGGAAGTTACGAGCAGTACTTC.

This clone has a single count. The rearrangement joins TRBV4-1 to TRBJ2-1; tentatively, D is TRBD2 (6 bases). Trimming cost V 5 bases and J 0 bases, with 8 bases left between them. The CDR3 spans 14 residues. CDR1 is MGHRA and CDR2 is YSYEKL in the germline V gene. The CDR3 DNA reads as TGCGCCAGCAGCGACGGGAGCTCCTACAATGAGCAGTTCTTC. Protein: CASSDGSSYNEQFF.

The genes are TRBV5-1 and TRBJ1-2, with 8 positions matching TRBD1. The CDR3 spans 13 residues. Germline assignment: CDR1 SGHRS and CDR2 YFSETQ. Trimming cost V 5 bases and J 5 bases; bases outside gene matches: 5. Written as DNA, the CDR3 is TGCGCCAGCAGAGTTCAGGGGGCATATGGCTACACCTTC. Translated: CASRVQGAYGYTF.

The chain combines TRBV2 with TRBJ1-1; tentative D call: TRBD1 (5 bases). This CDR3 comprises 15 residues. Germline lookup yields CDR1 SNHLY and CDR2 FYNNEI. Between the trimmed V and J ends, which lost 2 bases and 1 base, there was a span of 11 bases. This CDR3 reads CASSESGEGNTEAFF. CDR3 nucleotides: TGTGCCAGCAGTGAATCGGGGGAAGGGAACACTGAAGCTTTCTTT.

This sequence joins TRBV9 and TRBJ1-6, with a possible D match to TRBD1 (6 bases). Trimming took 0 bases from V and 6 from J, leaving 13 bases between them. Germline lookup yields CDR1 SGDLS and CDR2 YYNGEE. The CDR3 has 16 residues. The CDR3, as DNA: TGTGCCAGCAGCGTAGAAGGGGGGGCGAGTAATTCACCCCTCCACTTT. It is translated as CASSVEGGASNSPLHF.

The chain carries TRBV14 and TRBJ1-3; D uncertain. The CDR3 consists of 13 residues. Trimming shortened V by 6 bases and J by 8 bases, and 14 bases separated the two germline ends. Germline V CDR1 and CDR2: SGHDN, FVKESK. CDR3: CASSPRPEDTIYF. CDR3 coding DNA: TGTGCCAGCAGTCCTCGACCGGAGGACACCATATATTTT.

The chain carries TRBV5-1 and TRBJ2-5; 9 bases align to TRBD2. This CDR3 is built from 13 residues. The V segment lost 5 bases and the J segment 5 bases; nucleotides outside the gene matches: 4. The germline V gene has CDR1 SGHRS and CDR2 YFSETQ. CDR3: CASRLTSGETQYF. CDR3 sequence (DNA): TGCGCCAGCAGGCTCACTAGCGGGGAGACCCAGTACTTC.

The chain links TRBV7-2 to TRBJ2-7; D is perhaps TRBD1 (6 bases). CDR3 size: 14 residues. The germline V and J ends were trimmed by 6 bases and 3 bases, with 15 bases remaining between them. Germline V gene sequence: CDR1 SGHTA, CDR2 FQGNSA. CDR3 loop: CASSFTGQSYEQYF. CDR3 coding DNA: TGTGCCAGCAGTTTCACCGGACAGAGCTACGAGCAGTACTTC.

This clone was seen more than once but under ten times. This chain joins TRBV29-1 and TRBJ2-1; possibly TRBD1 for D (5 bases). The CDR3 runs 13 residues. The V end was cut by 6 bases, the J end by 7 bases, with 16 bases between. Germline V gives CDR1 SQVTM, CDR2 ANQGSEA. CDR3 nucleotide sequence: TGCAGCGTGCATGGGGCCGTGGGGAATGAGCAGTTCTTC. Translating it yields CSVHGAVGNEQFF.

The chain links TRBV6-5 to TRBJ2-5; D is unresolved. Germline values: CDR1 MNHEY, CDR2 SVGAGI. Trimming stripped 6 bases from V and 7 bases from J, with 15 bases between. This CDR3 is 13 amino acids long. This CDR3 is CASSHEVSGTQYF. The CDR3, as DNA: TGTGCCAGCAGCCACGAGGTCTCGGGGACCCAGTACTTC.